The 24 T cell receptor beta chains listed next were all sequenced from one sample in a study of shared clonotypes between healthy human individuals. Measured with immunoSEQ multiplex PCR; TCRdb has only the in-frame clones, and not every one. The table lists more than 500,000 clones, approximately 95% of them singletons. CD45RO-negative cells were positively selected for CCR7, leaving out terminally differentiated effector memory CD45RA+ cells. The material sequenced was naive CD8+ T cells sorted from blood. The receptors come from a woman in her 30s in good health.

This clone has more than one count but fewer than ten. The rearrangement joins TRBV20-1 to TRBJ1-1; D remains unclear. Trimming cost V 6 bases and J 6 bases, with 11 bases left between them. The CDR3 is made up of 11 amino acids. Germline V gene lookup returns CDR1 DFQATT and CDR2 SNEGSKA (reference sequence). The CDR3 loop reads CSAPVGAEAFF. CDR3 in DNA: TGCAGTGCCCCGGTTGGGGCTGAAGCTTTCTTT.

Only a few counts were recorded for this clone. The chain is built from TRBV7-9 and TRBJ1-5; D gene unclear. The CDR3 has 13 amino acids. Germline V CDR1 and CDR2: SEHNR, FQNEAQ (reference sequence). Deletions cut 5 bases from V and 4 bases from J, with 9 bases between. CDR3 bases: TGTGCCAGCAGCGTCGGCTGGAATCAGCCCCAGCATTTT. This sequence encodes CASSVGWNQPQHF.

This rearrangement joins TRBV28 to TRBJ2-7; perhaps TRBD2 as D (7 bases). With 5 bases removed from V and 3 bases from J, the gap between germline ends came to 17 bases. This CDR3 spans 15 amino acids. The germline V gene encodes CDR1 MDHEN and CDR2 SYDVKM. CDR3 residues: CASSITGGYYYEQYF. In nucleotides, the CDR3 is TGTGCCAGCAGTATAACGGGGGGCTATTACTACGAGCAGTACTTC.

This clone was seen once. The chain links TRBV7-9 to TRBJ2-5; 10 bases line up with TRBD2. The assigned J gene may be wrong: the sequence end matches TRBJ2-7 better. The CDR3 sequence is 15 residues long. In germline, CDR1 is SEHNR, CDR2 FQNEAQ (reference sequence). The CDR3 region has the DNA TGTGCCAGCAGCTTACCGGCTAGCGGGAGTTACGAGCAGTACTTC. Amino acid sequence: CASSLPASGSYEQYF.

The DNA of the CDR3 is TGTGCCAGCAGCTTATGGATTGGCGAGACCCAGTACTTC. Translated: CASSLWIGETQYF. The chain recombines TRBV7-3 with TRBJ2-5; D remains unclear. This CDR3 has 13 amino acids. The germline CDR1 and CDR2 sequences are SGHTA and FQGTGA. V shed 2 bases and J shed 5 bases, with 9 bases lying between them.

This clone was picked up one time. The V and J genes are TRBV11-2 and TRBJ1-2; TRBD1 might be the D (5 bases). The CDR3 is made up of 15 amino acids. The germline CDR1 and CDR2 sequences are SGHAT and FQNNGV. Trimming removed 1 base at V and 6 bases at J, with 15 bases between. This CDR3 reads CASSLGGTAYHGYTF. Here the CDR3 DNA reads TGTGCCAGCAGCTTAGGTGGGACGGCCTACCATGGCTACACCTTC. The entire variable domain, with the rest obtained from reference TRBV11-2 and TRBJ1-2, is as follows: EAGVAQSPRYKIIEKRQSVAFWCNPISGHATLYWYQQILGQGPKLLIQFQNNGVVDDSQLPKDRFSAERLKGVDSTLKIQPAKLEDSAVYLCASSLGGTAYHGYTFGSGTRLTVV.

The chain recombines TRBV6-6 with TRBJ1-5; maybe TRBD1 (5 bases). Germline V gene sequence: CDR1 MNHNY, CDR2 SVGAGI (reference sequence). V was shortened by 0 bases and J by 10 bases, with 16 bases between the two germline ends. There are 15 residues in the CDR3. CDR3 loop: CASSYSDGGVEPQHF. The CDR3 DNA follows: TGTGCCAGCAGTTACTCGGACGGGGGGGTCGAACCCCAGCATTTT.

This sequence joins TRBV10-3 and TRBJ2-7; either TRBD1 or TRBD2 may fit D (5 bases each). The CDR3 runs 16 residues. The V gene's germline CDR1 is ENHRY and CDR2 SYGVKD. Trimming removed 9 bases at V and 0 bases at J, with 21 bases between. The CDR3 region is CAIGDPRERFSYEQYF. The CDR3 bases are TGTGCCATTGGGGACCCAAGGGAAAGATTCTCCTACGAGCAGTACTTC.

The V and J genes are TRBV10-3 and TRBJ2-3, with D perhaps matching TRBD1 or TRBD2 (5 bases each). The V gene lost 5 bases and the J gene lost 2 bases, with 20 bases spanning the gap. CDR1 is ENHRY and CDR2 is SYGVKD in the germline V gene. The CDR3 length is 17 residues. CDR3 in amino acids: CAISPGPNSIVTDTQYF. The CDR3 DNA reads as TGTGCCATCAGTCCGGGACCGAATAGCATCGTCACAGATACGCAGTATTTT.

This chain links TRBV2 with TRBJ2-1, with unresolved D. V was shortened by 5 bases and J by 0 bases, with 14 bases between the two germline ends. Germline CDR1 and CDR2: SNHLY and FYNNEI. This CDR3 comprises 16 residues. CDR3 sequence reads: CASSSTPLSSYNEQFF. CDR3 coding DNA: TGTGCCAGCAGTTCCACACCTTTGAGCTCCTACAATGAGCAGTTCTTC.

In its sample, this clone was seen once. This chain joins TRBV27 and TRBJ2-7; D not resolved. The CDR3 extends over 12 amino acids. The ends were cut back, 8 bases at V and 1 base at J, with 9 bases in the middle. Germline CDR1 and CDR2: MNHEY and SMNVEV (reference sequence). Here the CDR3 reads CASGPGSYEQYF. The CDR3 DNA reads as TGTGCCAGCGGACCCGGGTCCTACGAGCAGTACTTC.

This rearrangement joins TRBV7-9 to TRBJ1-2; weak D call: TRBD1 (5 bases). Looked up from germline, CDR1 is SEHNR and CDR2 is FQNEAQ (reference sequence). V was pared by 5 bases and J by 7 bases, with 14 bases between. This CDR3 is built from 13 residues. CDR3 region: CASSPPAGGGYTF. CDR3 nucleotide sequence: TGTGCCAGCAGCCCCCCGGCGGGGGGTGGCTACACCTTC.

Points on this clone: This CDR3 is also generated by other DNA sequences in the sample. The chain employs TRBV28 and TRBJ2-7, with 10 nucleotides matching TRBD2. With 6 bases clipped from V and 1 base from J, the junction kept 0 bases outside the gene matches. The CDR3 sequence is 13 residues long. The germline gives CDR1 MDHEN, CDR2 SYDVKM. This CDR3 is CASRLAGSYEQYF. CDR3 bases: TGTGCCAGCAGACTAGCGGGGTCCTACGAGCAGTACTTC.

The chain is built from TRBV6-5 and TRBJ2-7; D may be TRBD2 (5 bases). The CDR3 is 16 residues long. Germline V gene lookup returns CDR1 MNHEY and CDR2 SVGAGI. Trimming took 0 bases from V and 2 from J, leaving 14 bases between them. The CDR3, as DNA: TGTGCCAGCAGTTACTCGATGGGTGAGGGAGCCTACGAGCAGTACTTC. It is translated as CASSYSMGEGAYEQYF.

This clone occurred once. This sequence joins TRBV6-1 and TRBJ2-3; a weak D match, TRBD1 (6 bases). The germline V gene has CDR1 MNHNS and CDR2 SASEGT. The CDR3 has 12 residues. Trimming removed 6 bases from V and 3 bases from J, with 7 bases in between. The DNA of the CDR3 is TGTGCCAGCAGGGGACAAACAGATACGCAGTATTTT. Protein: CASRGQTDTQYF.

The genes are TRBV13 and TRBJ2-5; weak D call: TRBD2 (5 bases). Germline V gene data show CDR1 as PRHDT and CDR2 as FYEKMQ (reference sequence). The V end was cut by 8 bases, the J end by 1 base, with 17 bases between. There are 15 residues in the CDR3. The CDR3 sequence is CASSSSVSGQETQYF. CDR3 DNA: TGTGCCAGCTCGTCGTCGGTCAGCGGCCAAGAGACCCAGTACTTC. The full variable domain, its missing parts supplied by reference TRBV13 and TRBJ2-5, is AAGVIQSPRHLIKEKRETATLKCYPIPRHDTVYWYQQGPGQDPQFLISFYEKMQSDKGSIPDRFSAQQFSDYHSELNMSSLELGDSALYFCASSSSVSGQETQYFGPGTRLLVL.

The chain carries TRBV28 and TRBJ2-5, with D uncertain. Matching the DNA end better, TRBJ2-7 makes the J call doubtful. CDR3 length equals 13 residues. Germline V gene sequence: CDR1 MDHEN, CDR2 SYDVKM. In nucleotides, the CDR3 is TGTGCCAGCAGTTCGTCCGGGTCCGACGAGCAGTACTTC. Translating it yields CASSSSGSDEQYF.

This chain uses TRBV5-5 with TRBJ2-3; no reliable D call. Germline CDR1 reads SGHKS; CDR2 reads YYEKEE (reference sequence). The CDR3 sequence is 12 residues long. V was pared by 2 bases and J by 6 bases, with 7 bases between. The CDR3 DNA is TGTGCCAGCAGCTTCTACGGGGATACGCAGTATTTT. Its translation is CASSFYGDTQYF.

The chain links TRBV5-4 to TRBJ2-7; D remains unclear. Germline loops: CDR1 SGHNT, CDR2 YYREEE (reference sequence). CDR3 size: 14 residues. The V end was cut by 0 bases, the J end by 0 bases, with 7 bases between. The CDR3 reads CASSLGHPSYEQYF. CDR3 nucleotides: TGTGCCAGCAGCTTGGGACATCCCTCCTACGAGCAGTACTTC.

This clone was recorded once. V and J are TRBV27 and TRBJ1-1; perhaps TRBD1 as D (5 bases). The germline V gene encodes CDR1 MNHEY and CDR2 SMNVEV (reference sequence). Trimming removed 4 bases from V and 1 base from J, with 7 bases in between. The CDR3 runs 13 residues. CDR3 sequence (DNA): TGTGCCAGCAGTTCTGGGACGAACACTGAAGCTTTCTTT. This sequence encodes CASSSGTNTEAFF.

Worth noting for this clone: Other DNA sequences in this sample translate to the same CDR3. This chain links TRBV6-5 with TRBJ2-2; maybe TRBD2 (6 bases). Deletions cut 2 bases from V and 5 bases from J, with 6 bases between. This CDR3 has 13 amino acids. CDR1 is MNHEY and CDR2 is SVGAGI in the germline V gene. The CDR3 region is CASSYGRTGELFF. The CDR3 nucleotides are TGTGCCAGCAGTTACGGGAGGACCGGGGAGCTGTTTTTT.

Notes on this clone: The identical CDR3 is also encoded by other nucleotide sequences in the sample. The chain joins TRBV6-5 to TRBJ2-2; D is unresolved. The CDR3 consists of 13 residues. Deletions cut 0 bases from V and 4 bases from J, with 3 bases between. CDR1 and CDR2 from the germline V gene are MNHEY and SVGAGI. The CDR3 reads CASSYSPTGELFF. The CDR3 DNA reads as TGTGCCAGCAGTTACTCGCCCACCGGGGAGCTGTTTTTT.

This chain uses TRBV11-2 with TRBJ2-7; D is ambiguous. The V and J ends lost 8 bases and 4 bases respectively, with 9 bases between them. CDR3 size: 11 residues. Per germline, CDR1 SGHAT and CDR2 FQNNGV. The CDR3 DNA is TGTGCCAGCGGAGCTTATTACGAGCAGTACTTC. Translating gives CASGAYYEQYF.

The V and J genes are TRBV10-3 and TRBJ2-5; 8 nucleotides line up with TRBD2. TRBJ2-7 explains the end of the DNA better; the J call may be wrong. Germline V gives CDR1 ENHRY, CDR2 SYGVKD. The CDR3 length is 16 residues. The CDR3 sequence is CAISESVREGAYEQYF. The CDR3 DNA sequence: TGTGCCATCAGTGAGTCCGTCCGGGAGGGGGCCTACGAGCAGTACTTC.